A selection of T cell receptor beta chains follows, all from one sample in a study of T cells in Graves' hyperthyroidism and ophthalmopathy. Via MiXCR, TCRdb re-called the multiplex PCR reads, giving one row per CDR3 protein. The sample lists about 540,000 distinct CDR3 sequences, roughly 50% occurring once. The source material was peripheral blood or thyroid tissue (not recorded which). Source of these receptors: a woman aged 18-29 years with Graves' hyperthyroidism. Both conserved end residues are part of each CDR3. Expanded clones are given a class, and other clones once, few, many or no size at all.

TRBJ2-7 TRBV7-9 many CASSRTSASSYEQYF
TRBJ2-5 TRBV4-3 few CASSLGQGWETQYF
TRBJ1-3 TRBV5-1 once CASSPDNSGNTIYF
TRBJ1-4 TRBV4-1 NA CASSQVGQGKEKLFF
TRBJ1-4 TRBV24-1 many CATSDSRDLNEKLFF
TRBJ2-7 TRBV2 many CASSQRESSYEQYF
TRBJ1-1 TRBV9 NA CASSLTGGRWTEAFF
TRBJ1-2 TRBV2 NA CAGSVDQFDGYTF
TRBJ2-7 TRBV11-2 NA CASSAIGQGTYEQYF
TRBJ1-2 TRBV9 NA CASSVDGGLGYTF
TRBJ2-2 TRBV7-9 NA CASGGRIGGELFF
TRBJ2-7 TRBV2 few CASSGGLAGGRYEQYF
TRBJ2-7 TRBV19 few CASSIRTSGVPYEQYF
TRBJ1-1 TRBV10-2 NA CASSEEVRVSTEAFF
TRBJ2-5 TRBV7-2 NA CASSLAWDQPETQYF
TRBJ1-1 TRBV20-1 many CSAKPRDLAFF
TRBJ1-5 TRBV20-1 NA CSASGSGNQPQHF
TRBJ2-5 TRBV7-6 many CASSPRVYQETQYF
TRBJ1-3 TRBV6-5 NA CASSFSGASGNTIYF
TRBJ1-1 TRBV6-5 NA CASSLFGTGNTEAFF
TRBJ1-1 TRBV7-8 many CASSSDGTDTEAFF
TRBJ2-1 TRBV7-2 few CASSSGRQGGEQFF
TRBJ2-5 TRBV7-2 many CASSPQGAETQYF
TRBJ1-2 TRBV15 many CATSNREGGGYTF
TRBJ1-4 TRBV7-9 few CASSSTGPGEKLFF
TRBJ1-1 TRBV25-1 once CASSEPRVVGTEAFF
TRBJ2-5 TRBV5-5 NA CASSQDRFQETQYF
TRBJ2-2 TRBV2 NA CASTDRGPGELFF
TRBJ1-2 TRBV10-3 many CAISEGGFVYGYTF
TRBJ2-5 TRBV5-1 few CASRVTGTSGSLYETQYF
TRBJ2-2 TRBV2 NA CASREDGANTGELFF
TRBJ2-7 TRBV14 NA CASSQEGGLNEQYF
TRBJ1-2 TRBV10-3 many CAISPEPGPYGYTF
TRBJ2-7 TRBV15 NA CATSSQPGTGLEQYF
TRBJ1-5 TRBV9 NA CASSVRGDQPQHF
TRBJ1-5 TRBV20-1 NA CSVARSNQPQHF
TRBJ2-5 TRBV14 few CASSQEAGLGETQYF
TRBJ1-1 TRBV29-1 NA CSVEGTDNTEAFF
TRBJ2-7 TRBV20-1 NA CSARRQGQPIYEQYF
TRBJ2-5 TRBV7-8 many CASSPALQETQYF
TRBJ1-4 TRBV19 once CASSFPPGEEKLFF
TRBJ2-7 TRBV7-6 NA CASSTGLAYTYEQYF
TRBJ1-4 TRBV2 NA CASSERQGREKLFF
TRBJ2-5 TRBV7-2 few CASSPHRSSGSKGAGQETQYF
TRBJ2-7 TRBV7-9 NA CASSLGGTHYEQYF
TRBJ1-6 TRBV19 NA CDSSTLRTGLLSYNSPLHF
TRBJ1-2 TRBV24-1 NA CASSAQADYYGYTF
TRBJ1-4 TRBV9 few CASIGQAGGKLFF
TRBJ1-2 TRBV7-6 many CASSSGQVDYGYTF
TRBJ2-5 TRBV29-1 NA CSVEDRGSLETQYF
TRBJ2-7 TRBV14 NA CASRIGGGPYEQYF